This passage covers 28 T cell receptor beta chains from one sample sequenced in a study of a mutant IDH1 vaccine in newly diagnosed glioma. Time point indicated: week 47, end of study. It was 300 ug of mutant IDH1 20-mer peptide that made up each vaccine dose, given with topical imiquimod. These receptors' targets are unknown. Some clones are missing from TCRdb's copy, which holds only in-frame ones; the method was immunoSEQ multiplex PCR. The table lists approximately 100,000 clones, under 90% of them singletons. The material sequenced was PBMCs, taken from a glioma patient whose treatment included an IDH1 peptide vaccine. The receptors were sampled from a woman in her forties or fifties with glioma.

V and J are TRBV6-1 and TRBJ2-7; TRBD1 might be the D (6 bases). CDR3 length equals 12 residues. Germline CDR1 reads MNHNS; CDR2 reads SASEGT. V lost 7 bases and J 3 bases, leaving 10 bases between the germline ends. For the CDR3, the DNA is TGTGCCAGCAACAGGGCGGTCTACGAGCAGTACTTC. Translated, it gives CASNRAVYEQYF.

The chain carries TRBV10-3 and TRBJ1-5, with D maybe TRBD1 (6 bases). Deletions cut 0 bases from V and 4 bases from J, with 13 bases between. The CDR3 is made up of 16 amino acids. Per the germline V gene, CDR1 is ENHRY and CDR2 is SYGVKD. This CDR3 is CAISESGARGNQPQHF. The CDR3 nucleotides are TGTGCCATCAGTGAGTCGGGGGCGAGGGGAAATCAGCCCCAGCATTTT.

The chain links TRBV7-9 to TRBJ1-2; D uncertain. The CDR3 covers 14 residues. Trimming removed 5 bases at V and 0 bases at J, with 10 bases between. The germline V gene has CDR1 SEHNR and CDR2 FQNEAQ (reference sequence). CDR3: CASSPTGTNYGYTF. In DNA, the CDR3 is TGTGCCAGCAGCCCGACGGGAACTAACTATGGCTACACCTTC.

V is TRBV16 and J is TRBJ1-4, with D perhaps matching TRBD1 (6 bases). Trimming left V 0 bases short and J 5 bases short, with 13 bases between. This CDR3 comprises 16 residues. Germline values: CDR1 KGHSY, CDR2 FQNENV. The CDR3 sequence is CASSQSRGQLNEKLFF. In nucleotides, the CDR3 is TGTGCCAGCAGCCAATCCCGTGGACAGTTGAATGAAAAACTGTTTTTT.

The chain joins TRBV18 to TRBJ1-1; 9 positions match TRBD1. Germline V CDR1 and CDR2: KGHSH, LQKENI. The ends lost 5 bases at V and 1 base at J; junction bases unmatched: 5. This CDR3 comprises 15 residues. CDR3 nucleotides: TGTGCCAGCTCAGAACAGGGGGCGCCGAACACTGAAGCTTTCTTT. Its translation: CASSEQGAPNTEAFF. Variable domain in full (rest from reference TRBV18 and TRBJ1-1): NAGVMQNPRHLVRRRGQEARLRCSPMKGHSHVYWYRQLPEEGLKFMVYLQKENIIDESGMPKERFSAEFPKEGPSILRIQQVVRGDSAAYFCASSEQGAPNTEAFFGQGTRLTVV.

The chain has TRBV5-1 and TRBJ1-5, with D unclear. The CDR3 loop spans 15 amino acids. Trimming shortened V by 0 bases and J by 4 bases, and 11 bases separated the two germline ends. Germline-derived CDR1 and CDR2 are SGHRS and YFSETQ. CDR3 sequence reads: CASSLEPHPNQPQHF. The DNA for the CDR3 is TGCGCCAGCAGCTTGGAGCCCCACCCTAATCAGCCCCAGCATTTT.

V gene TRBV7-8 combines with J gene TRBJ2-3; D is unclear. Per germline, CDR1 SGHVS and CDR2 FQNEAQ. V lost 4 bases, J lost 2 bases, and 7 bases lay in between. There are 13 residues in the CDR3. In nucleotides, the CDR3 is TGTGCCAGCAGCTGGGGTATCACAGATACGCAGTATTTT. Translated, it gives CASSWGITDTQYF.

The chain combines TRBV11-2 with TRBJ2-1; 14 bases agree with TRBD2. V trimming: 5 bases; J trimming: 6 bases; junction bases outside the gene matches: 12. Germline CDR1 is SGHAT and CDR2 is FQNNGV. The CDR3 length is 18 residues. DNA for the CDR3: TGTGCCAGCAGCCCCCCAAAGGGGACTAGCGGGAGACCCAATGAGCAGTTCTTC. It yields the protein CASSPPKGTSGRPNEQFF. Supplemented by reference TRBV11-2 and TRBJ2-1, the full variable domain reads EAGVAQSPRYKIIEKRQSVAFWCNPISGHATLYWYQQILGQGPKLLIQFQNNGVVDDSQLPKDRFSAERLKGVDSTLKIQPAKLEDSAVYLCASSPPKGTSGRPNEQFFGPGTRLTVL.

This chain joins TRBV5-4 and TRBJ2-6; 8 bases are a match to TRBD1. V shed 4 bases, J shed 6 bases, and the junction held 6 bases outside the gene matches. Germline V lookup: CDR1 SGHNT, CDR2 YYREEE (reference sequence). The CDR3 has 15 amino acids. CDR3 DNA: TGTGCCAGCAGCAGACAGGGGAATAAGGCCAACGTCCTGACTTTC. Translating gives CASSRQGNKANVLTF.

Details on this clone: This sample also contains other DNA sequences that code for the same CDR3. The CDR3 reads CASSLVGETQYF. The CDR3 DNA reads TGTGCCAGCAGCCTCGTGGGAGAGACCCAGTACTTC. This sequence joins TRBV7-9 and TRBJ2-5, with D uncertain. Germline V gives CDR1 SEHNR, CDR2 FQNEAQ (reference sequence). There are 12 residues in the CDR3. V was trimmed by 5 bases and J by 4 bases, leaving 8 bases between them.

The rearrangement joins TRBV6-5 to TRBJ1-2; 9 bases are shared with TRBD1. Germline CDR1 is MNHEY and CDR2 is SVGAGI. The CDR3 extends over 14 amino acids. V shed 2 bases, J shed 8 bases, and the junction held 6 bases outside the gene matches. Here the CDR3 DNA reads TGTGCCAGCAGTTACGGGGACAGGGTGAGCGGCTACACCTTC. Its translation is CASSYGDRVSGYTF.

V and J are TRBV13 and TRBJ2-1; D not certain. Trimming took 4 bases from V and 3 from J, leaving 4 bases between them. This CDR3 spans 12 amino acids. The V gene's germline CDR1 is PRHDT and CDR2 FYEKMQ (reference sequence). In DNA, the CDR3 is TGTGCCAGCAGCTCCTTCTACAATGAGCAGTTCTTC. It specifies CASSSFYNEQFF.

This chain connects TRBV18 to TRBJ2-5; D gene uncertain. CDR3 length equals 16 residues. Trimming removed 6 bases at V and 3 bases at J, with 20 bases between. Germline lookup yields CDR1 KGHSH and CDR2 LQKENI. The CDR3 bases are TGTGCCAGCTCCCCCAAAGTTGTGGCGACAAAAGAGACCCAGTACTTC. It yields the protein CASSPKVVATKETQYF.

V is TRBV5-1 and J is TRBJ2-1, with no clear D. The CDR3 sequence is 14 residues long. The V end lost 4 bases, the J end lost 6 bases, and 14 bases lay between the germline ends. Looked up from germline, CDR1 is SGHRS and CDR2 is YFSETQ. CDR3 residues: CASSTANIINEQFF. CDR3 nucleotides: TGCGCCAGCAGCACGGCCAATATTATCAATGAGCAGTTCTTC.

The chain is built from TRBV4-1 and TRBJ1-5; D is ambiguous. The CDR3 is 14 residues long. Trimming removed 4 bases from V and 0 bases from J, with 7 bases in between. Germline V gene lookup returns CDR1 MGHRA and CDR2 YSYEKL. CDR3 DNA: TGCGCCAGCAGCCCGAGCAGTAGCAATCAGCCCCAGCATTTT. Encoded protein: CASSPSSSNQPQHF.

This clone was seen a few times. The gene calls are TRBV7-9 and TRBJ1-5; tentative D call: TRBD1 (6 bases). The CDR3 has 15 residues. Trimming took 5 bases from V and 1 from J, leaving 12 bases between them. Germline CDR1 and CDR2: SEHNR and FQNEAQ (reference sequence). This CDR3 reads CASSPGQSSNQPQHF. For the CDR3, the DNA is TGTGCCAGCAGCCCAGGACAGTCAAGCAATCAGCCCCAGCATTTT.

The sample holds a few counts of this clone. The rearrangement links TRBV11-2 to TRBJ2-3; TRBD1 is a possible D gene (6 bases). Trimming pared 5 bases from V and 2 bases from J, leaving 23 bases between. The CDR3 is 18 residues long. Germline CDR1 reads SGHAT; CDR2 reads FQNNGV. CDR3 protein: CASSQERGSGRHTDTQYF. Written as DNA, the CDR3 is TGTGCCAGCAGCCAGGAGAGGGGGAGCGGAAGGCACACAGATACGCAGTATTTT.

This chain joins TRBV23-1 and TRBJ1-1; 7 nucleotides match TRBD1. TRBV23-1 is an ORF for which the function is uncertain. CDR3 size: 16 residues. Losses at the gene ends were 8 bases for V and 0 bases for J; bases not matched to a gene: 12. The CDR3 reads CASSRTGGNMNTEAFF. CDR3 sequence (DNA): TGCGCCAGCTCCCGGACAGGTGGGAACATGAACACTGAAGCTTTCTTT.

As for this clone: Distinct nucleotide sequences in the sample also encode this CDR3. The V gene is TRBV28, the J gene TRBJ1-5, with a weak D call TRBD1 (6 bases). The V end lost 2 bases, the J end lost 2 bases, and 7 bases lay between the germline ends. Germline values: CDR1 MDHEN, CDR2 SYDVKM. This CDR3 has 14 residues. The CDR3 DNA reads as TGTGCCAGCAGTTTAGGGGGCGGCAATCAGCCCCAGCATTTT. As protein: CASSLGGGNQPQHF.

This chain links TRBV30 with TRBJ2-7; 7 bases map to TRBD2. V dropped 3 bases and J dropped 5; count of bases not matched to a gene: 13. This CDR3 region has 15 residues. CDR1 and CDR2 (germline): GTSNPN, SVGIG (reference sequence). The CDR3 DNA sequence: TGTGCCTGGAGAATGAATTTGGGGGGGATCAACGAGCAGTACTTC. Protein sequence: CAWRMNLGGINEQYF.

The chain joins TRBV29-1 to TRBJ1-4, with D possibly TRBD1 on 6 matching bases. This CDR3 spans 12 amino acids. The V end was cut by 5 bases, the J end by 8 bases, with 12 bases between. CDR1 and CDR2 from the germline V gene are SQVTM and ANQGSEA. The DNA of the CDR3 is TGCAGCGTTTGGGGGGCAGAGGAAAAACTGTTTTTT. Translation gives CSVWGAEEKLFF.

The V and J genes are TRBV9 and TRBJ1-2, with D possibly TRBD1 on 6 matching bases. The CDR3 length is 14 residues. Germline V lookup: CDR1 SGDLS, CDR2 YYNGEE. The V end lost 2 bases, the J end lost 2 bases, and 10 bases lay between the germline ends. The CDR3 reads CASSVTGGNYGYTF. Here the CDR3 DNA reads TGTGCCAGCAGCGTGACAGGTGGGAACTATGGCTACACCTTC.

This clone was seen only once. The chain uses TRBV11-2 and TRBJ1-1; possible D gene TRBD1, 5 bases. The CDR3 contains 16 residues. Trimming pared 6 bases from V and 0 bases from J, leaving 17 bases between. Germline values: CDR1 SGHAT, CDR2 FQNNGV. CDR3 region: CASSILGGTMNTEAFF. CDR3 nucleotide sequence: TGTGCCAGCAGTATCCTGGGGGGGACCATGAACACTGAAGCTTTCTTT. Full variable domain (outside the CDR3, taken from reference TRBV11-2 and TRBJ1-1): EAGVAQSPRYKIIEKRQSVAFWCNPISGHATLYWYQQILGQGPKLLIQFQNNGVVDDSQLPKDRFSAERLKGVDSTLKIQPAKLEDSAVYLCASSILGGTMNTEAFFGQGTRLTVV.

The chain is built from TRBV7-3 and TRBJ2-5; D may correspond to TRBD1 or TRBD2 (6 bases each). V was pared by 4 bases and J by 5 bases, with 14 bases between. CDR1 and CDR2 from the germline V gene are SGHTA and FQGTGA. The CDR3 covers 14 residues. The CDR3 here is CASSSVGGSETQYF. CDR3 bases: TGTGCCAGCAGCTCGGTGGGGGGCTCGGAGACCCAGTACTTC.

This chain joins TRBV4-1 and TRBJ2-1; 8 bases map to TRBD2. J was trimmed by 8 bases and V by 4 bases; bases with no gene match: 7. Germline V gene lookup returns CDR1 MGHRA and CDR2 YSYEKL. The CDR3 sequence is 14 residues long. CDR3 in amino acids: CASSPGTRSYEQFF. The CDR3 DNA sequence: TGCGCCAGCAGCCCCGGGACTAGATCCTATGAGCAGTTCTTC.

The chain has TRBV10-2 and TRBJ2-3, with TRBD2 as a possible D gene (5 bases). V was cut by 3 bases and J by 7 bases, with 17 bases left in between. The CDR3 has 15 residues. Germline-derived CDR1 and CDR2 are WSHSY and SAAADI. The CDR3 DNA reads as TGCGCCAGCAGTGACAGCTACGGGGATTCGTATACGCAGTATTTT. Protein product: CASSDSYGDSYTQYF.

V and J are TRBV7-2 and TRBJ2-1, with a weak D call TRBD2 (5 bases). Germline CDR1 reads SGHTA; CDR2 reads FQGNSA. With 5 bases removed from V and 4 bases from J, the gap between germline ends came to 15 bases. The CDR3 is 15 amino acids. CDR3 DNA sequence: TGTGCCAGCAGCCCCCAGCGGCCATCTTACAATGAGCAGTTCTTC. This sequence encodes CASSPQRPSYNEQFF.

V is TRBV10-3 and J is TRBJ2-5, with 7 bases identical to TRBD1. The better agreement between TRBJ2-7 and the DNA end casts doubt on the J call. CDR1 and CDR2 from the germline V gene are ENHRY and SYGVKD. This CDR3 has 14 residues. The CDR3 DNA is TGTGCCATCGCTGCCGGGACAGCTTACTACGAGCAGTACTTC. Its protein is CAIAAGTAYYEQYF.